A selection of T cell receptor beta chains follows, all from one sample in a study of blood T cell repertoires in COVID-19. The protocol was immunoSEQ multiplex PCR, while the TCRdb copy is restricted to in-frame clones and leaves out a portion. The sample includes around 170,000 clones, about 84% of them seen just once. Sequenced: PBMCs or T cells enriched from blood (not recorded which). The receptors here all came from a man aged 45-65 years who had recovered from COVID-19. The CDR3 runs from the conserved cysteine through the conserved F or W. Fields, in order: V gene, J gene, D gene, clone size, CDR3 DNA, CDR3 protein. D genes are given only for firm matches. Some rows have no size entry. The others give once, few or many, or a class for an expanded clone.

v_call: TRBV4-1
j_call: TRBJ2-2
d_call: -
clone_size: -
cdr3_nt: TGCGCCAGCGTCAGAAGTAGGGAGGGGACATCAACGAACACCGGGGAGCTGTTTTTT
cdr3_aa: CASVRSREGTSTNTGELFF

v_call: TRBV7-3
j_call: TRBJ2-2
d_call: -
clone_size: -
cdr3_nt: TGTGCCAGCAGCTCCCCCCTGGGGGGGGCAGACACCGGGGAGCTGTTTTTT
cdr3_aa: CASSSPLGGADTGELFF

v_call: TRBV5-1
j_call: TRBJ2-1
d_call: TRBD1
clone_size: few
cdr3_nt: TGCGCCAGCAGAACGACAGGGGGATTCCGCAATGAGCAGTTCTTC
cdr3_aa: CASRTTGGFRNEQFF

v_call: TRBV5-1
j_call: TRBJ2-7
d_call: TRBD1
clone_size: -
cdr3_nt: TGCGCCAGCAGCTTGGTATGGGACAGCTCCTACGAGCAGTACTTC
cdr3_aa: CASSLVWDSSYEQYF

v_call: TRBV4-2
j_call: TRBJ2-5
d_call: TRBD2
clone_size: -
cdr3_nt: TGTGCCAGCAGCCCTAGCGGGGGGGATCGAGAGACCCAGTACTTC
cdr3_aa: CASSPSGGDRETQYF

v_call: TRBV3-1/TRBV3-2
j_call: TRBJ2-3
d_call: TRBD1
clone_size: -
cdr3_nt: TGTGCCAGCAGCCCCCGGGACAGCGACACAGATACGCAGTATTTT
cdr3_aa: CASSPRDSDTDTQYF

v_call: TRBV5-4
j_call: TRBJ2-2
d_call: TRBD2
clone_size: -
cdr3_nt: TGTGCCAGCAGCCTTAGCGGGGGGGCGTTTCGACCCGGGGAGCTGTTTTTT
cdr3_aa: CASSLSGGAFRPGELFF

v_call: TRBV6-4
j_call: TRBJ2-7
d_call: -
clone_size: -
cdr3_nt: TGTGCCAGCAGTCTGGGGACTGGGAGCTCCTACGAGCAGTACTTC
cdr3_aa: CASSLGTGSSYEQYF

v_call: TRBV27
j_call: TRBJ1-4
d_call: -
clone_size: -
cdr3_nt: TGTGCCAGCAGTTTATCGACAGGTAGAAAACTGTTTTTT
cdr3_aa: CASSLSTGRKLFF

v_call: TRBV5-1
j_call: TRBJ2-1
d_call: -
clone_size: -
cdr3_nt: TGCGCCAGCAGCTTGGTAGCAGCTGAGCAGTTCTTC
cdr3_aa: CASSLVAAEQFF

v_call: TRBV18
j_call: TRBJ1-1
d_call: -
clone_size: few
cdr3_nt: TGTGCCAGCTCACCATCGGTGAACACTGAAGCTTTCTTT
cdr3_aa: CASSPSVNTEAFF

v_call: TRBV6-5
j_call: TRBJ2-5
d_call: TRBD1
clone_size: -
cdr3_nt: TGTGCCAGCAGCCCCGGGACAGCCTTCCGAACCCAGTACTTC
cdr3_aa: CASSPGTAFRTQYF

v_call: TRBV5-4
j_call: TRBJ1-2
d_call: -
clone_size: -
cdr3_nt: TGTGCCAGCAGCTTCTCCGGGCTCCGGAAGGGGCATGGCTACACCTTC
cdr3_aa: CASSFSGLRKGHGYTF

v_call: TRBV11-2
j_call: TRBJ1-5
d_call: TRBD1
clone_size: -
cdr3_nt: TGTGCCAGCAGCTTGGACAGGGGGACTCAGCCCCAGCATTTT
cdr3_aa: CASSLDRGTQPQHF

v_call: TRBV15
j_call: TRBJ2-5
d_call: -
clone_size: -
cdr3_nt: TGTGCCACCAGCAGAGGTCTGGAGACCCAGTACTTC
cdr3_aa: CATSRGLETQYF

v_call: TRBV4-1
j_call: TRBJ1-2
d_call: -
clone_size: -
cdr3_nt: TGCGCCAGCAGCCAAGGTGCGACTCTGGGTGGCTACACCTTC
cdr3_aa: CASSQGATLGGYTF

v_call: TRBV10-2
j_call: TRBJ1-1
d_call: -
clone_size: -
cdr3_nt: TGCGCCAGCAGCAGGGATTTGAACACTGAAGCTTTCTTT
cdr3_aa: CASSRDLNTEAFF